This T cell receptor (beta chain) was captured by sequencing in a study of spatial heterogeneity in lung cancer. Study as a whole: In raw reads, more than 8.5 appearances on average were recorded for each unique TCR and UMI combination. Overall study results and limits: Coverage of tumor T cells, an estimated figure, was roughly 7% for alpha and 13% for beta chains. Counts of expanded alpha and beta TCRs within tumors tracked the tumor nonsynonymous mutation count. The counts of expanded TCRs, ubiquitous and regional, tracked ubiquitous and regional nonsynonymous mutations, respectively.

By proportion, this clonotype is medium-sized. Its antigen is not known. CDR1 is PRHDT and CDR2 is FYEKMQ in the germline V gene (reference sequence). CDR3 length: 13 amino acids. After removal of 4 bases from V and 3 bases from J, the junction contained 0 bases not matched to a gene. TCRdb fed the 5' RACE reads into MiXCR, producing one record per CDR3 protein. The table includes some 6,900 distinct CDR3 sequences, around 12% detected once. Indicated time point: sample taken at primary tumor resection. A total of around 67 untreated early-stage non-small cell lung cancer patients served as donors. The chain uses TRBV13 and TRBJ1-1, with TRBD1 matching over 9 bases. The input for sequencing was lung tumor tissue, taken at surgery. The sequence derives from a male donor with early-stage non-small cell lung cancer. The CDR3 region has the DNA TGTGCCAGCAGCTGGACAGGGGACACTGAAGCTTTCTTT. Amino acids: CASSWTGDTEAFF. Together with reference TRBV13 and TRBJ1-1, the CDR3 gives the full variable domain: AAGVIQSPRHLIKEKRETATLKCYPIPRHDTVYWYQQGPGQDPQFLISFYEKMQSDKGSIPDRFSAQQFSDYHSELNMSSLELGDSALYFCASSWTGDTEAFFGQGTRLTVV.